The 3 T cell receptor beta chains reported below all come from one sample, sequenced in a study of T cell responses to AZD1222 COVID-19 vaccine (dated by TCRdb to the early 2020s). Libraries were constructed by the immunoSEQ multiplex PCR assay. Sourced from immuneACCESS, this table was stored by TCRdb with only in-frame sequences that have V and J called. A share of the clones is absent; for the studies checked, an unresolved V gene accounts for under half, and the remainder has no known explanation. Within this sample are 95,000 to 100,000 clones, with approximately 90% of them counted one time only. The top ten clonotypes cover under 1.5% of the sample. The sample's time point label, in plain terms: baseline before first vaccination. Source: peripheral blood, taken on day 0 of AZD1222 vaccination. The origin of the receptors is an adult in good health.

This rearrangement joins TRBV2 to TRBJ1-5; 8 bases fit TRBD1. V lost 3 bases and J lost 11; bases outside the gene matches: 18. The CDR3 totals 17 residues. CDR1 and CDR2 from the germline V gene are SNHLY and FYNNEI. The CDR3 protein is CASSDASDRGSIMTQHF. In nucleotides, the CDR3 is TGTGCCAGCAGTGATGCGTCTGACAGGGGTTCGATCATGACCCAGCATTTT.

The rearrangement joins TRBV9 to TRBJ1-2, with D possibly TRBD1 on 6 matching bases. The V end was cut by 6 bases, the J end by 0 bases, with 9 bases between. Germline V gives CDR1 SGDLS, CDR2 YYNGEE. The CDR3 contains 13 residues. CDR3 DNA sequence: TGTGCCAGCACCAGGACAGCTAACTATGGCTACACCTTC. Encoded protein: CASTRTANYGYTF. The complete variable domain, with remaining parts taken from reference TRBV9 and TRBJ1-2, reads DSGVTQTPKHLITATGQRVTLRCSPRSGDLSVYWYQQSLDQGLQFLIQYYNGEERAKGNILERFSAQQFPDLHSELNLSSLELGDSALYFCASTRTANYGYTFGSGTRLTVV.

The CDR3 here is CASSEAIGTKTFF. DNA of the CDR3: TGTGCCAGCAGTGAAGCAATCGGGACAAAAACTTTCTTT. The rearrangement links TRBV2 to TRBJ1-1; possibly TRBD1 for D (6 bases). The length of the CDR3 is 13 residues. V gave up 0 bases and J gave up 12 bases, with 14 bases separating them. CDR1 and CDR2 (germline): SNHLY, FYNNEI. The full variable domain, completed using reference TRBV2 and TRBJ1-1, is EPEVTQTPSHQVTQMGQEVILRCVPISNHLYFYWYRQILGQKVEFLVSFYNNEISEKSEIFDDQFSVERPDGSNFTLKIRSTKLEDSAMYFCASSEAIGTKTFFGQGTRLTVV.